This T cell receptor beta chain emerged from a study of OX40 agonist ivuxolimab in advanced cancers. Study information: Checkpoint inhibitors had been given previously to roughly 40% of patients.

Study results and limitations: The CD4+ and CD8+ T cells in the blood had expanded clonally by week 6 at 0.1 to 3.0 mg/kg.

Turning to this clone: Its specificity is unknown.

Patients were ineligible given autoimmune disease history or systemic immunosuppression. The method was immunoSEQ multiplex PCR; TCRdb's version includes in-frame clones alone and lacks a portion of them. The sample consists of about 68,000 clones, 70% to 90% of them appearing once. There are 14 residues in the CDR3. V dropped 0 bases and J dropped 13 bases, with 16 bases sitting between them. Germline loops: CDR1 SGHDT, CDR2 YYEEEE. V usage is TRBV5-6 and J usage is TRBJ2-2; D is ambiguous. The source of this sequence is an adult with an advanced solid tumor such as melanoma, head and neck, liver or kidney cancer. The material was CD4+ or CD8+ T cells sorted from blood, obtained in a trial of the OX40 agonist ivuxolimab. The CDR3: CASSLGGYAVMLFF. CDR3 in DNA: TGTGCCAGCAGCTTGGGGGGTTACGCTGTAATGCTGTTTTTT.